Sequencing of this T cell receptor (beta chain) was carried out in a study of low-dose radiotherapy and immunotherapy resistance in tumors. The CDR3 totals 16 residues. In germline, CDR1 is ENHRY, CDR2 SYGVKD. V lost 2 bases and J lost 2, with 12 bases in between. Primers used for first-strand cDNA, a TRAV- and TRBV-specific set, covered both alpha and beta chains. Amplification, which lasted roughly 20 PCR cycles, used a constant-region primer and V-primer adapter to amplify TCRs. TCRdb itself ran the reads through MiXCR, one entry per CDR3 protein. The sample holds more than 9,000 distinct CDR3 sequences, approximately 72% seen once.

The clonotype comes from a human donor with advanced metastatic prostate, ovarian, gallbladder or colorectal cancer (not recorded which). This table probably holds off-target reads from a library built for another chain. The V call is TRBV10-3, the J call TRBJ2-2; D is ambiguous. The CDR3 loop is CAISEGDYGNTGELFF. The CDR3 region has the DNA TGTGCCATCAGTGAGGGAGATTATGGAAACACCGGGGAGCTGTTTTTT.